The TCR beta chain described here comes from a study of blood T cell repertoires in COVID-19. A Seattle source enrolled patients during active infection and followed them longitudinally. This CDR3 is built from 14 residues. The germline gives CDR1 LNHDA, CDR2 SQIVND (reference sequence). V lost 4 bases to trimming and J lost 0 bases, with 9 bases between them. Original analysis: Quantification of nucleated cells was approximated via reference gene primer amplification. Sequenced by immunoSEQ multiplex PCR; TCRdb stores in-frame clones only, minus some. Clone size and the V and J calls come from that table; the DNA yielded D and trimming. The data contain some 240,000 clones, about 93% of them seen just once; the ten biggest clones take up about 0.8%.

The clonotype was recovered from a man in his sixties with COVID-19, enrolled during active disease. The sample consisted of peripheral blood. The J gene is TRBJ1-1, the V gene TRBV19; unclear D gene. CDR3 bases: TGTGCCAGTAGTAGCGGACTATTGAACACTGAAGCTTTCTTT. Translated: CASSSGLLNTEAFF.